This T cell receptor beta chain was profiled in a study of metastatic and nonmetastatic thyroid tumors. No treatment had been given to any patient before thyroid surgery. The trim removed 3 bases at V and 7 bases at J, leaving 4 bases unmatched. This CDR3 is 13 amino acids long. Per the germline V gene, CDR1 is DFQATT and CDR2 is SNEGSKA (reference sequence). MiXCR was used by TCRdb to re-call the PCR reads. Here the sample spans more than 10,000 clones, about a quarter being singletons. The material sequenced was blood. V and J are TRBV20-1 and TRBJ2-2; 8 bases are a match to TRBD2. The sequence was obtained from a female donor with papillary thyroid cancer or a benign thyroid nodule (not recorded which). Some clones in this sample may be carry-over from other donors' samples. The CDR3 nucleotides read TGCAGTGCTAGCAGCGGGAGTGACGGGGAGCTGTTTTTT. Translation gives CSASSGSDGELFF.